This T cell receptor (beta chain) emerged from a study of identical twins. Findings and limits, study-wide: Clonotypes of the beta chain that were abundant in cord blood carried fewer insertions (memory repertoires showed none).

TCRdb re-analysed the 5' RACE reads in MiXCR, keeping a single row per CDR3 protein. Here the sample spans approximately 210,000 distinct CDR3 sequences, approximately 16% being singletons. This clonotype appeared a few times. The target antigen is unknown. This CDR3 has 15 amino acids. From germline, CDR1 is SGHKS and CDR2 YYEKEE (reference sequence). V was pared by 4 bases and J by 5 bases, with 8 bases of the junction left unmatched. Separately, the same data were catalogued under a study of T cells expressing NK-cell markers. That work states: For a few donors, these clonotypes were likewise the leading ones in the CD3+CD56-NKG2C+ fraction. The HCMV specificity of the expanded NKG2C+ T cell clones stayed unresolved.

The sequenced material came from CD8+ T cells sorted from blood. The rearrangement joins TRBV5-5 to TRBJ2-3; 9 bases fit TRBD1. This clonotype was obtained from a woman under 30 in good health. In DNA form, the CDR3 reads TGTGCCAGCAGCCCCGGGACAGGGTCTGAAGATACGCAGTATTTT. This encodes CASSPGTGSEDTQYF.